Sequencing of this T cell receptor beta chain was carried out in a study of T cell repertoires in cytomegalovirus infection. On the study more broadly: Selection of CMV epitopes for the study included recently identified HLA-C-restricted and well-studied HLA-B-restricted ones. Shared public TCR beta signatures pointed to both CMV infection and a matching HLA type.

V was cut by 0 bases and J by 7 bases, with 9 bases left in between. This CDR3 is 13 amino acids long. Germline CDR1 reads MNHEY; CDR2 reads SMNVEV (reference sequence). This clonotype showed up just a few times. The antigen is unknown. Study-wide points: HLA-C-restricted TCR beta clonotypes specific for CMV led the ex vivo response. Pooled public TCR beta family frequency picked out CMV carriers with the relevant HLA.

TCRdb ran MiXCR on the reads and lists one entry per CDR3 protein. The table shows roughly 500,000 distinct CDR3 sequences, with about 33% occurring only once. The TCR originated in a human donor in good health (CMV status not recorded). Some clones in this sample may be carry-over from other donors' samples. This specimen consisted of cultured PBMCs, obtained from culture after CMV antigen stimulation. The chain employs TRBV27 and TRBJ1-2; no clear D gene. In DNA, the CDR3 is TGTGCCAGCAGTTTATCCCTACTGGGTGGCTACACCTTC. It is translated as CASSLSLLGGYTF.